This T cell receptor (beta chain) stems from a study of cytomegalovirus exposure and HLA in healthy donors. Study-wide points: Sequencing depth roughly uniform across donors was assumed in presence/absence analyses. The classifier was said to identify cytomegalovirus status with high specificity and sensitivity. A link between a missense DCLRE1C variant and TCR beta V- and J-gene trimming emerged from a later analysis.

As regards this clone: Its antigen is undetermined.

V was shortened by 1 base and J by 7 bases, with 16 bases between the two germline ends. The CDR3 spans 15 residues. The germline V gene has CDR1 MGHRA and CDR2 YSYEKL. Use of 60 Vbeta and 13 Jbeta primers characterized the PCR. TCRdb's copy holds only in-frame clones and misses some; the assay was immunoSEQ multiplex PCR. The sample records about 130,000 clones, 60% to 80% being singletons. The chain has TRBV4-1 and TRBJ1-1; tentative D call: TRBD1 (5 bases). The TCR sequence derives from a woman between 45 and 65 years old in good health and CMV-seronegative. The sequencing sample was made of PBMCs. In DNA form, the CDR3 reads TGCGCCAGCAGCCAAGGGGGTCTAGACGGGGGTGAAGCTTTCTTT. Encoded protein: CASSQGGLDGGEAFF.